What follows is one TCR beta chain and its context. What it recognizes is unknown. The data were produced by immunoSEQ multiplex PCR, yet TCRdb's version contains in-frame clones alone and is incomplete. The table has some 110,000 clones, approximately 93% seen once. The data were taken from a study of graft-versus-host responses after intestinal transplantation. Findings and caveats of the study: GvH clones were found in recipient marrow; some appeared first in ileum or blood. Graft-donor T cell macrochimerism coincided with high graft-versus-host to host-versus-graft clonal ratios in allografts.

CDR3 size: 19 residues. V lost 5 bases to trimming and J lost 5 bases; unmatched junction nucleotides: 17. Germline V lookup: CDR1 MNHEY, CDR2 SMNVEV (reference sequence). This material consisted of unstimulated CD8+ T cells sorted from spleen or lymph node cells, taken before transplant. This chain joins TRBV27 and TRBJ2-6, with 8 nucleotides matching TRBD2. This clonotype originated in a human donor who was the organ donor for an intestinal transplant. The CDR3 nucleotides read TGTGCCAGCAGTACCTCCCGAATAGCGGGGCTGTTCTGGGCCAACGTCCTGACTTTC. Translating it yields CASSTSRIAGLFWANVLTF.